The present entry profiles one T cell receptor beta chain with its context. Its cognate antigen has yet to be identified. Base qualities are not provided; no much larger clone lies one nucleotide away. CDR1 and CDR2, per the germline V gene, are MGHRA and YSYEKL. Trimming removed 0 bases from V and 0 bases from J, leaving 14 bases between the germline ends. The CDR3 sequence holds 17 residues, the cysteine and phenylalanine included. Only CDR3 DNA remains: 51 bases, in frame from the first base. This entry comes from a study of blood T cell repertoires in COVID-19 (dated by TCRdb to 2020 to 2022). Concerning the study at large: Collaborator samples came from the United States, Italy and Spain and covered acute and convalescent phases of COVID-19. A de-identified subject ID, COVID-19 status, age in years and sex were almost always included in the sample metadata. The dataset comprised deeply sampled blood TCRbeta repertoires from subjects exposed to, actively infected with, or recovered from COVID-19. The prospective study material was composed of cDNA or gDNA derived from T cells, B-cell-depleted T cells, or PBMCs. A freely available public database, intended as a resource for researchers studying the immune response to SARS-CoV-2, is where the repertoires were released. The samples were drawn from the first 160 participants of the ongoing ImmuneRACE study and from some 1,300 subjects provided by 6 global collaborators. Where available, HLA class I and class II types were obtained from metadata supplied by the sample provider rather than from assay-based typing. General study outcomes and caveats: How much clinical and demographic metadata was included differed by source and by participant, and the metadata was provided uncurated.

The immunoSEQ Assay, a bias-controlled multiplex PCR, was used to amplify TCRbeta CDR3 regions from genomic DNA. The original pipeline was this. Nucleated cell counts per sample were estimated from amplification of reference gene primers within the assay. Sequence reads were collapsed and filtered to measure the absolute abundance of every unique TCRbeta CDR3 rearrangement. For each sample, productive Simpson clonality was calculated by taking the square root of Simpson's diversity index across productive rearrangements. Held by TCRdb, this immuneACCESS table contains in-frame sequences only and omits some clones. Under half of the omission traces to an unresolved V gene where checked; the cause of the rest is unknown. D and trimming were read from the DNA, whereas the V and J calls and clone size are those reported in that table. Within this sample are about 480,000 clones, with 85% to 90% of them counted one time only. The leading ten clones occupy approximately 0.9% of the sample.

In Seattle, one collaborating source enrolled patients while the infection was active and tracked those patients longitudinally over the course of disease. Collaborating institutions collected whole blood in K2EDTA tubes following their own protocols. For TCRbeta analysis, collaborators shipped samples in one of three forms: frozen whole blood, isolated PBMCs, or DNA extracted from either of those sample types. The chain uses TRBV4-1 and TRBJ1-1; the D gene is perhaps TRBD1, from 5 matching bases. The sequencing sample was made of peripheral blood. The origin of this receptor is a man between 18 and 35 years old with COVID-19, enrolled during active disease. The DNA sequence is as follows: TGCGCCAGCAGCCAAGATACCACAGGCGGGGTGAACACTGAAGCTTTCTTT. It encodes CASSQDTTGGVNTEAFF.